Following are 27 T cell receptor beta chains from one sample sequenced in a study of vaccination and CD4 T cells after COVID-19. Antigens of these TCRs are unknown. Cultured CD4+ T-cell DNA underwent Oncomine TCR Beta short-read sequencing. TCRdb reanalysed the PCR reads using MiXCR and keeps one entry per CDR3 protein. The sample lists about 12,000 distinct CDR3 sequences, roughly 44% occurring once. Sample treatment: roughly nine-day PBMC culture with coronavirus spike peptide pools or control peptides (ViraFEST assay). Sequenced here: cultured CD4+ T cells from blood, sampled after SARS-CoV-2 vaccination. The receptor set was obtained from a human donor with COVID-19.

This clonotype has just a few counts. CDR3 region: CASSLAWGGVVFTEAFF. Written as DNA, the CDR3 is TGTGCCAGCAGCTTAGCGTGGGGAGGGGTGGTGTTCACTGAAGCTTTCTTT. The rearrangement links TRBV7-8 to TRBJ1-1; D might be TRBD1 (5 bases). V lost 0 bases and J lost 4, with 18 bases in between. Germline assignment: CDR1 SGHVS and CDR2 FQNEAQ. The CDR3 covers 17 residues. Full variable domain (rest looked up from reference TRBV7-8 and TRBJ1-1): GAGVSQSPRYKVAKRGQDVALRCDPISGHVSLFWYQQALGQGPEFLTYFQNEAQLDKSGLPSDRFFAERPEGSVSTLKIQRTQQEDSAVYLCASSLAWGGVVFTEAFFGQGTRLTVV.

This clonotype was seen only once. CDR3 DNA: TGTGCCTGGAATAGAGTGAACACTGAAGCTTTCTTT. Encoded protein: CAWNRVNTEAFF. J is TRBJ1-1 and V is TRBV30; D not certain. Per the germline V gene, CDR1 is GTSNPN and CDR2 is SVGIG (reference sequence). The CDR3 runs 12 residues. V lost 4 bases to trimming and J lost 0 bases, with 6 bases between them.

CDR3 loop: CASSEPAGRGGDEAFF. In DNA form, the CDR3 reads TGTGCCAGCAGCGAACCCGCGGGCAGGGGAGGGGATGAAGCTTTCTTT. This chain connects TRBV6-1 to TRBJ1-1, with D possibly matching TRBD1 (6 bases). The CDR3 is 16 residues long. V was trimmed by 6 bases and J by 7 bases, leaving 24 bases between them. Germline loops: CDR1 MNHNS, CDR2 SASEGT.

This chain uses TRBV6-1 with TRBJ1-1; 10 positions agree with TRBD1. The germline V gene has CDR1 MNHNS and CDR2 SASEGT. V trimming: 10 bases; J trimming: 5 bases; junction bases outside the gene matches: 7. This CDR3 has 13 amino acids. CDR3 amino acids: CATRTGGGTEAFF. CDR3 bases: TGTGCCACCCGGACAGGGGGAGGAACTGAAGCTTTCTTT.

The genes are TRBV7-2 and TRBJ2-3; D is undetermined. V was pared by 1 base and J by 5 bases, with 7 bases between. The CDR3 is 13 residues long. Germline CDR1 reads SGHTA; CDR2 reads FQGNSA. CDR3 residues: CASSLVPVDTQYF. The CDR3 region has the DNA TGTGCCAGCAGCTTAGTTCCGGTAGATACGCAGTATTTT.

This clonotype was counted a few times. J is TRBJ2-3 and V is TRBV25-1; D tentatively reads TRBD1 or TRBD2 (5 bases each). This CDR3 has 16 amino acids. V lost 6 bases and J 5 bases, leaving 21 bases between the germline ends. Germline V lookup: CDR1 MGHDK, CDR2 SYGVNS. Here the CDR3 DNA reads TGTGCCAGCAGCGGAGGAGTGGGGGTCCGGGGAGATACGCAGTATTTT. Amino acid sequence: CASSGGVGVRGDTQYF.

This CDR3 is CASSQEPGNFEAFF. CDR3 nucleotides: TGCGCCAGCAGCCAAGAGCCAGGGAATTTTGAAGCTTTCTTT. This chain connects TRBV4-1 to TRBJ1-1, with a possible D match to TRBD1 (5 bases). V was shortened by 0 bases and J by 7 bases, with 12 bases between the two germline ends. The CDR3 spans 14 residues. Germline-derived CDR1 and CDR2 are MGHRA and YSYEKL.

This clonotype has a handful of counts. This chain uses TRBV11-3 with TRBJ2-3; 9 nucleotides match TRBD1. Germline trimming cut 3 bases from V and 0 bases from J; bases unmatched to any gene: 1. CDR1 is SGHNT, CDR2 YENEEA, per germline. This CDR3 is built from 15 residues. The CDR3, as DNA: TGTGCCAGCAGCTTTGACAGGGGGAGCACAGATACGCAGTATTTT. Its protein is CASSFDRGSTDTQYF. Drawing the rest from reference TRBV11-3 and TRBJ2-3, the complete variable domain is EAGVVQSPRYKIIEKKQPVAFWCNPISGHNTLYWYLQNLGQGPELLIRYENEEAVDDSQLPKDRFSAERLKGVDSTLKIQPAELGDSAVYLCASSFDRGSTDTQYFGPGTRLTVL.

The chain is built from TRBV4-1 and TRBJ2-2; TRBD2 agrees at 9 bases. Looked up from germline, CDR1 is MGHRA and CDR2 is YSYEKL. The CDR3 consists of 17 residues. The ends lost 0 bases at V and 7 bases at J; junction bases unmatched: 9. DNA of the CDR3: TGCGCCAGCAGCCAAGACCGGGCGGGGGGGCCCGGCGGGGAGCTGTTTTTT. This codes for CASSQDRAGGPGGELFF.

Only a few counts were recorded for this clonotype. The chain is built from TRBV20-1 and TRBJ1-5, with D possibly matching TRBD1 (6 bases). CDR1 and CDR2 (germline): DFQATT, SNEGSKA (reference sequence). The CDR3 runs 15 residues. The ends were cut back, 1 base at V and 4 bases at J, with 14 bases in the middle. The CDR3 sequence is CSARVGGTQNQPQHF. CDR3 nucleotides: TGCAGTGCTAGAGTAGGGGGGACCCAAAATCAGCCCCAGCATTTT.

The chain carries TRBV7-9 and TRBJ2-7; D perhaps matches TRBD1 (5 bases). V lost 6 bases, J lost 2 bases, and 14 bases lay in between. Germline lookup yields CDR1 SEHNR and CDR2 FQNEAQ (reference sequence). CDR3 length: 14 residues. The CDR3: CASSQAGITYEQYF. CDR3 DNA: TGTGCCAGCAGTCAAGCAGGGATTACCTACGAGCAGTACTTC.

This clonotype came up a few times. J is TRBJ1-2 and V is TRBV20-1; D gene ambiguous. This CDR3 contains 12 residues. V lost 3 bases and J 5 bases, leaving 10 bases between the germline ends. From germline, CDR1 is DFQATT and CDR2 SNEGSKA (reference sequence). The CDR3 is CSARRREYGYTF. CDR3 bases: TGCAGTGCTAGGAGGAGAGAATATGGCTACACCTTC.

The DNA for the CDR3 is TGCACTGCGGGGTTAGCGGGCACAGATACGCAGTATTTT. Translation gives CTAGLAGTDTQYF. V usage is TRBV20-1 and J usage is TRBJ2-3, with a weak D call TRBD2 (6 bases). The V gene's germline CDR1 is DFQATT and CDR2 SNEGSKA (reference sequence). This CDR3 comprises 13 residues.

The J gene is TRBJ2-7, the V gene TRBV7-2; no firm D call. This CDR3 spans 13 amino acids. Germline assignment: CDR1 SGHTA and CDR2 FQGNSA. Trimming left V 3 bases short and J 6 bases short, with 12 bases between. The DNA of the CDR3 is TGTGCCAGCAGCTTGCGGCCGGCGTCCGAGCAGTACTTC. It is translated as CASSLRPASEQYF.

The V call is TRBV5-1, the J call TRBJ1-5; TRBD1 matches 8 bases. V dropped 4 bases and J dropped 4; count of bases not matched to a gene: 7. The CDR3 sequence is 15 residues long. CDR1 and CDR2 (germline): SGHRS, YFSETQ. This CDR3 reads CASSTGTGDNQPQHF. The CDR3 DNA follows: TGCGCCAGCAGCACCGGGACAGGCGATAATCAGCCCCAGCATTTT.

The rearrangement uses TRBV27 and TRBJ2-5; D could derive from TRBD1 or TRBD2 (5 bases each). Germline V gives CDR1 MNHEY, CDR2 SMNVEV (reference sequence). Trimming shortened V by 2 bases and J by 5 bases, and 12 bases separated the two germline ends. The CDR3 has 14 amino acids. The DNA for the CDR3 is TGTGCCAGCAGTTTAGGGGGTACGGTCGAGACCCAGTACTTC. It encodes CASSLGGTVETQYF.

This chain uses TRBV18 with TRBJ1-2; D possibly corresponds to TRBD1 (5 bases). Germline V gene data show CDR1 as KGHSH and CDR2 as LQKENI. Trimming left V 2 bases short and J 2 bases short, with 12 bases between. CDR3 length equals 15 residues. CDR3 in amino acids: CASSPANEGNYGYTF. CDR3 coding DNA: TGTGCCAGCTCACCAGCAAATGAGGGGAACTATGGCTACACCTTC.

This clonotype is labeled medium-sized. The chain couples TRBV11-3 to TRBJ1-6; unclear D gene. The V gene's germline CDR1 is SGHNT and CDR2 YENEEA. The CDR3 runs 15 residues. V lost 0 bases, J lost 10 bases, and 13 bases lay in between. The chain's CDR3 is CASSLDSRAGSPLHF. DNA for the CDR3: TGTGCCAGCAGCTTAGATAGTCGGGCTGGGTCACCCCTCCACTTT.

The chain carries TRBV12-3 or TRBV12-4 and TRBJ1-2, with D possibly being TRBD1 (5 bases). With 3 bases removed from V and 8 bases from J, the gap between germline ends came to 16 bases. This CDR3 is built from 14 residues. CDR3 coding DNA: TGTGCCAGCAGTTTCGTATGGGGGGGGTCGGGCTACACCTTC. Protein sequence: CASSFVWGGSGYTF.

The chain carries TRBV10-3 and TRBJ2-3; D may be TRBD1 or TRBD2 (5 bases each). CDR3 length: 15 amino acids. V lost 6 bases to trimming and J lost 6 bases, with 19 bases between them. CDR1 is ENHRY, CDR2 SYGVKD, per germline. Here the CDR3 reads CAIRGPGPEGDTQYF. DNA of the CDR3: TGTGCCATCAGGGGACCGGGACCCGAGGGCGATACGCAGTATTTT.

This rearrangement joins TRBV6-1 to TRBJ1-1, with D possibly TRBD1 on 6 matching bases. Germline lookup yields CDR1 MNHNS and CDR2 SASEGT. This CDR3 comprises 11 residues. V was cut by 8 bases and J by 7 bases, with 11 bases left in between. The CDR3 bases are TGTGCCAGCTGGGACATTAATGAAGCTTTCTTT. Amino acid sequence: CASWDINEAFF.

This clonotype was counted a few times. The chain is built from TRBV6-1 and TRBJ1-5, with 7 bases that match TRBD1. CDR1 and CDR2 (germline): MNHNS, SASEGT. J gave up 6 bases and V 1 base, and 12 bases lay outside the gene matches. This CDR3 has 17 residues. The CDR3 loop is CASSEGGANRGGQPQHF. For the CDR3, the DNA is TGTGCCAGCAGTGAAGGGGGGGCTAACAGGGGAGGTCAGCCCCAGCATTTT.

The V gene is TRBV6-1, the J gene TRBJ2-5, with D perhaps being TRBD1 or TRBD2 (5 bases each). Per the germline V gene, CDR1 is MNHNS and CDR2 is SASEGT. This CDR3 spans 13 amino acids. The V end was cut by 8 bases, the J end by 7 bases, with 17 bases between. This chain's CDR3 is CASWGPGMGTQYF. In DNA, the CDR3 is TGTGCCAGCTGGGGACCTGGGATGGGGACCCAGTACTTC.

This clonotype was recorded a few times. The chain employs TRBV20-1 and TRBJ2-7, with 12 bases aligning to TRBD2. The CDR3 consists of 14 residues. J lost 2 bases, V lost 6 bases, and 5 bases had no gene match. Germline CDR1 is DFQATT and CDR2 is SNEGSKA (reference sequence). The CDR3 is CSATRLAGAYEQYF. The CDR3 region has the DNA TGCAGTGCAACCCGACTAGCGGGGGCCTACGAGCAGTACTTC.

The chain has TRBV20-1 and TRBJ2-1, with 8 nucleotides matching TRBD2. Germline CDR1 DFQATT, CDR2 SNEGSKA (reference sequence). The CDR3 contains 15 residues. Trimming at V came to 0 bases and at J to 0 bases, leaving 1 base not matched to a gene. The DNA of the CDR3 is TGCAGTGCTAGAGATCGGGGGGGCTCCTACAATGAGCAGTTCTTC. This translates into CSARDRGGSYNEQFF.

The chain combines TRBV7-3 with TRBJ2-1; the D is unclear. Per germline, CDR1 SGHTA and CDR2 FQGTGA. Trimming pared 2 bases from V and 6 bases from J, leaving 14 bases between. This CDR3 has 15 amino acids. This CDR3 reads CASSLGPSPGNEQFF. In nucleotides, the CDR3 is TGTGCCAGCAGCTTAGGGCCCTCCCCAGGCAATGAGCAGTTCTTC.

This clonotype was seen a handful of times. This chain links TRBV7-9 with TRBJ1-2, with a possible D match to TRBD1 (5 bases). Germline V gene lookup returns CDR1 SEHNR and CDR2 FQNEAQ (reference sequence). The length of the CDR3 is 15 residues. V was pared by 4 bases and J by 3 bases, with 15 bases between. CDR3 in amino acids: CASSSYQGDDYGYTF. CDR3 DNA sequence: TGTGCCAGCAGCTCGTACCAGGGTGATGACTATGGCTACACCTTC.